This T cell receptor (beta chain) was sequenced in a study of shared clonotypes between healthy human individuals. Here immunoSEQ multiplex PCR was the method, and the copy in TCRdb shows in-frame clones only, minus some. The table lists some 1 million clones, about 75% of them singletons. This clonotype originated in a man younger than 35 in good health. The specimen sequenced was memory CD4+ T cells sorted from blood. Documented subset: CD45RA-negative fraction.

Here the CDR3 reads CASSLAQGAQETQYF. The CDR3 nucleotides read TGTGCCAGCAGCTTGGCCCAGGGGGCCCAGGAGACCCAGTACTTC. The V and J genes are TRBV5-6 and TRBJ2-5, with 8 nucleotides matching TRBD1. V lost 0 bases, J lost 5 bases, and 6 bases stayed unmatched. CDR1 and CDR2 (germline): SGHDT, YYEEEE. The CDR3 has 15 residues.